This TCR beta chain was documented in a study of T cell responses to AZD1222 COVID-19 vaccine (dated by TCRdb to about 2021). For the study in its entirety: A total of 233 trial participants underwent TCR sequencing, of whom about 210 had received two doses of AZD1222 and roughly 26 had received two doses of the MenACWY control vaccine. Trial participants were enrolled into age subgroups of 18-55, 56-69 and 70-plus years, which contained roughly 150, 30 and 60 TCR-sequenced participants, respectively. The research as a whole found: Conclusions about previously exposed vaccinees are limited, since just five or six AZD1222 recipients were seropositive for SARS-CoV-2 at baseline. Reportedly, almost half of the unique spike-specific TCRs recognized epitopes lying outside the regions that are mutated in the B.1.351 and B.1.1.7 variants. After two AZD1222 doses, both the breadth and the depth of spike-specific TCRs were significantly higher than at day 0 and than in MenACWY recipients. Because no day 14 peak-response samples were available, the repertoires could be characterized only after the peak T cell response. Participants were mostly white British, with more females than males. The authors suggested clonal diversity may have been underestimated. The whole spike protein was spanned by vaccine-associated CD4 TCRs, and dominant responses were seen in regions 160-218 and 743-854. The 56-69-year group was small, and its depth increase did not reach significance, likely because of low power.

The CDR3 regions of human TCRbeta chains were analyzed by immunosequencing. The authors processed their data as follows. TCRs in the repertoires were matched against a reference library of SARS-CoV-2-specific TCRs that had been generated with the MIRA antigen-specificity platform. Breadth was defined as the fraction of unique TCRs that were SARS-CoV-2-associated. Depth was defined as the fraction of total T cells that were SARS-CoV-2-associated. Using the MIRA data, each spike-specific TCR was assigned both to the spike region to which the TCR was reactive and to a CD4 or CD8 class. Log10-transformed breadth and depth values were compared by one-way ANOVA with Sidak's multiple comparisons tests. This immuneACCESS table, as held by TCRdb, lists in-frame sequences with V and J called but not all clones. Of the missing ones, under half trace to an unresolved V gene in checked studies; the others have no known cause. The V and J calls and clone size are taken from that table; D and trimming were inferred from the DNA. The sample records about 60,000 clones, 70% to 80% of which are singletons. Under 4.5% of the sample is taken by the ten largest.

V loses 0 bases of germline sequence and J loses 9 bases, and the interval between the two ends is 6 bases. In the germline V gene (reference sequence), CDR1 corresponds to LGHDT and CDR2 to YNNKEL. Its CDR3 holds 13 amino acids, cysteine through phenylalanine. Only the CDR3 portion is preserved as DNA: 39 bases, with reading frame beginning at the first base. The time point tag for this specimen amounts to: about 28 days (+/-7) after the second vaccine dose. Because spike-specific TCR depth and breadth did not differ between the two schedules, AZD1222 recipients who got a second dose at roughly 4 weeks were pooled with those who got a second dose at roughly 12 weeks. Vaccinee samples came from UK trials COV001 and COV002, including a single-blind randomized controlled phase 2/3 trial of AZD1222 (ChAdOx1 nCoV-19) in healthy adults. For TCRbeta chain sequencing, PBMC samples from trial participants were taken at day 0 and at day 28 after the second dose.

This clone appeared a few times. Its target antigen remains unknown. No base-level quality is on record; no much larger clone is a single base apart. This receptor was identified in an adult who received the AZD1222 COVID-19 vaccine. The specimen comprised peripheral blood, sampled 28 days after the second AZD1222 dose. The chain is made from TRBV3-1 (or the pseudogene TRBV3-2) and TRBJ1-6; too little of a D gene remains to name it. The DNA sequence is TGTGCCAGCAGCCAAGATCCGAGTTCACCCCTCCACTTT. It encodes CASSQDPSSPLHF.